The 9 T cell receptor beta chains given below trace back to one sample, sequenced in a study of regulatory dendritic cells for organ transplantation. Their specific antigens are unknown. TCRdb's table, derived via immunoSEQ multiplex PCR, lists solely in-frame clones and lacks some. The sample holds 12,000 or so clones; around 62% are singletons and the top ten take 0.9% to 1.5%. Sorted subsets were CFSE-labeled and cultured roughly five days with allogeneic dendritic cells. Sequencing was performed on naive CD8+ T cells from blood cultured with dendritic cells. Subset noted: CD45RA+ naive T cells. These receptors were taken from a human donor in good health.

CDR3 DNA sequence: TGTGCCAGCAGTCTAACAGGGGCAGAGACCCAGTACTTC. Translation: CASSLTGAETQYF. This chain links TRBV25-1 with TRBJ2-5; 7 bases align to TRBD1. The CDR3 is 13 residues long. Unmatched junction bases numbered 4, after V lost 5 bases and J lost 4 bases. CDR1 is MGHDK and CDR2 is SYGVNS in the germline V gene.

The V call is TRBV10-3, the J call TRBJ2-1; D not certain. The CDR3 is 17 amino acids. Germline-derived CDR1 and CDR2 are ENHRY and SYGVKD. Trimming removed 0 bases at V and 0 bases at J, with 12 bases between. CDR3 in DNA: TGTGCCATCAGTGAGTCGGCGACTCTGAGCTCCTACAATGAGCAGTTCTTC. This codes for CAISESATLSSYNEQFF.

The chain joins TRBV7-6 to TRBJ2-1; 11 bases line up with TRBD2. V dropped 4 bases and J dropped 4; count of bases not matched to a gene: 3. The germline gives CDR1 SGHVS, CDR2 FNYEAQ. This CDR3 spans 15 amino acids. The chain's CDR3 is CASSSLAGVYNEQFF. The CDR3 DNA reads as TGTGCCAGCAGCTCACTAGCGGGGGTTTACAATGAGCAGTTCTTC.

The genes are TRBV27 and TRBJ1-5; no clear D. With 3 bases removed from V and 7 bases from J, the gap between germline ends came to 10 bases. Germline V gene sequence: CDR1 MNHEY, CDR2 SMNVEV (reference sequence). The CDR3 extends over 13 amino acids. Here the CDR3 DNA reads TGTGCCAGCAGTTTCGAGGGAACCCAGCCCCAGCATTTT. The encoded protein is CASSFEGTQPQHF.

The CDR3 coding sequence is TGTGCCAGCAGCTGGGGGGAGGGGAACTATGGCTACACCTTC. Encoded protein: CASSWGEGNYGYTF. The gene calls are TRBV7-9 and TRBJ1-2, with D maybe TRBD1 (5 bases). The ends were cut back, 4 bases at V and 2 bases at J, with 11 bases in the middle. The germline gives CDR1 SEHNR, CDR2 FQNEAQ (reference sequence). The CDR3 runs 14 residues.

The chain has TRBV11-2 and TRBJ2-1; TRBD1 agrees at 7 bases. V lost 10 bases, J lost 3 bases, and 6 bases stayed unmatched. CDR3 length: 13 amino acids. Per the germline V gene, CDR1 is SGHAT and CDR2 is FQNNGV. CDR3 loop: CATSGDSYNEQFF. In DNA form, the CDR3 reads TGTGCCACCTCCGGGGACAGCTACAATGAGCAGTTCTTC.

This chain joins TRBV7-9 and TRBJ2-1, with a weak D call TRBD2 (7 bases). V lost 2 bases and J lost 7, with 15 bases in between. The CDR3 totals 15 residues. Germline CDR1 is SEHNR and CDR2 is FQNEAQ (reference sequence). CDR3 nucleotide sequence: TGTGCCAGCAGCTTATTGGCAGGGGAGGGGAATGAGCAGTTCTTC. Translating gives CASSLLAGEGNEQFF.

By sample fraction, this clone is medium-sized. The gene calls are TRBV27 and TRBJ1-2; D may be TRBD1 (5 bases). CDR3 length: 15 residues. Germline V gives CDR1 MNHEY, CDR2 SMNVEV (reference sequence). V lost 5 bases to trimming and J lost 8 bases, with 21 bases between them. The CDR3 loop is CASSGTDLTSGGYTF. In DNA form, the CDR3 reads TGTGCCAGCAGTGGAACGGACCTTACCTCAGGGGGCTACACCTTC.

V and J are TRBV4-1 and TRBJ1-2; the D gene is possibly TRBD1 (6 bases). Germline CDR1 reads MGHRA; CDR2 reads YSYEKL. The CDR3 covers 14 residues. Trimming left V 2 bases short and J 8 bases short, with 15 bases between. Here the CDR3 reads CASSQPGHRWGYTF. DNA for the CDR3: TGCGCCAGCAGCCAACCGGGACATCGTTGGGGCTACACCTTC.